This TCR beta chain is drawn from a study of T cell responses to AZD1222 COVID-19 vaccine. With respect to this clone: Its cognate antigen is unknown.

Points from the study as a whole: Donors were largely white British and mainly female; clonal diversity was possibly underestimated. Epitopes outside B.1.351 and B.1.1.7 mutated regions reportedly drew nearly half of spike TCRs.

Libraries were prepared by immunoSEQ multiplex PCR; TCRdb keeps only in-frame clonotypes and omits some of them. The sample shows 75,000 to 85,000 clones, 90% of them seen only once. The CDR3 is made up of 12 amino acids. V gave up 2 bases and J gave up 1 base, with 2 bases separating them. Germline lookup yields CDR1 MDHEN and CDR2 SYDVKM. The specimen was peripheral blood, collected 28 days after the second AZD1222 dose. The J gene is TRBJ2-5, the V gene TRBV28; D not certain. The clonotype originates from an adult who received the AZD1222 COVID-19 vaccine. DNA for the CDR3: TGTGCCAGCAGTTTAGTCCAAGAGACCCAGTACTTC. It encodes CASSLVQETQYF. Drawing the rest from reference TRBV28 and TRBJ2-5, the complete variable domain is DVKVTQSSRYLVKRTGEKVFLECVQDMDHENMFWYRQDPGLGLRLIYFSYDVKMKEKGDIPEGYSVSREKKERFSLILESASTNQTSMYLCASSLVQETQYFGPGTRLLVL.